This entry describes one T cell receptor beta chain. Its antigen is as yet unknown. From alopecia areata patients, lesional scalp punch biopsies and peripheral blood were collected. This entry belongs to a study of CD8+ T cells in alopecia areata. Study-level information: Tofacitinib was taken orally by treated patients, and the dose was 5 to 10 mg twice daily.

Study-wide results and caveats: Mice showed TCR sharing more clearly than patients did, possibly owing to HLA. Alopecia totalis/universalis scalp especially showed more expanded CD8+ clones than normal scalp.

RNA was isolated and reverse transcribed to cDNA, the sequencing template. TCRdb keeps only in-frame clones here, not all; method: immunoSEQ multiplex PCR. The data contain about 140,000 clones, approximately 51% of them singletons. Germline V gene data show CDR1 as SQVTM and CDR2 as ANQGSEA. There are 12 residues in the CDR3. V lost 3 bases and J 6 bases, leaving 8 bases between the germline ends. Sequenced here: CD4+ T cells sorted from blood, sampled at week 0. The chain is built from TRBV29-1 and TRBJ1-4; D call uncertain. The receptor's source is a human donor with alopecia areata. CDR3 sequence: CSVEGGDEKLFF. CDR3 coding DNA: TGCAGCGTTGAGGGCGGGGATGAAAAACTGTTTTTT.